This T cell receptor (beta chain) was captured by sequencing in a study of T cells after yellow fever vaccination. Study context: SMART-Seq v4 Ultra Low Input served to prepare low-cell-number fractions. Study results and caveats: Secondary responses were weaker yet peaked faster, day 5 versus 15. The study re-detected most primary-vaccination clones after the booster (roughly 96% CD4, roughly 91% CD8).

This CDR3 comprises 14 residues. V was clipped by 7 bases and J by 3 bases, with 13 bases between them. The germline V gene has CDR1 LGHNT and CDR2 FRNRAP. MiXCR, applied by TCRdb to the 5' RACE reads, yields one record per CDR3 protein. The sample holds nearly 350,000 distinct CDR3 sequences; approximately 8% are singletons and the top ten take roughly 15%. This clonotype was recorded a few times. Its antigen is unidentified. This chain uses TRBV12-5 with TRBJ1-5, with D possibly TRBD1 on 6 matching bases. Sequencing used PBMCs, obtained more than 40 days after the first yellow fever vaccination. This clonotype was obtained from a man younger than 35 who received the YFV17D yellow fever vaccine. The CDR3 protein is CASAGTGTNQPQHF. The CDR3 nucleotides are TGTGCTAGTGCCGGTACAGGGACCAATCAGCCCCAGCATTTT.